The present T cell receptor beta chain was sequenced within a study of PD-L1 blockade in urothelial cancer. Study context: At 3 weeks after treatment start (second dose) and again at 6 weeks, blood was analyzed. Study-level findings and limits: By 3 weeks, tumor-associated blood clones had expanded more in durable-benefit patients.

The CDR3 sequence is 12 residues long. Looked up from germline, CDR1 is SEHNR and CDR2 is FQNEAQ (reference sequence). Trimming removed 4 bases from V and 9 bases from J, with 10 bases in between. The table lists this clone with a few counts. Its antigen remains unknown. The sample's time point: peripheral blood 6 weeks after treatment start. The patients had locally advanced or metastatic urothelial carcinoma. Libraries were prepared by immunoSEQ multiplex PCR; TCRdb keeps only in-frame clonotypes and omits some of them. The table lists around 80,000 clones, around 93% of them singletons, with more than 0.85% in the top ten.

This TCR was recovered from a woman aged 80 or over with urothelial cancer. This sequence joins TRBV7-9 and TRBJ2-1, with a possible D match to TRBD1 (6 bases). The specimen was PBMCs, collected around atezolizumab (anti-PD-L1) treatment. CDR3 protein: CASSSGAIEQFF. The CDR3 bases are TGTGCCAGCAGCTCAGGGGCCATTGAGCAGTTCTTC.